The clone carrying this T cell receptor (beta chain) was seen just once. Its antigen is currently unknown. The entry originates in a study of cytomegalovirus exposure and HLA in healthy donors. Points from the study as a whole: Trimming of TCR beta V- and J-genes showed a link, identified in a later analysis, to a missense DCLRE1C variant. Most subjects had HLA-A and HLA-B alleles reportedly predicted accurately by TCR beta sequences.

The primer mix had 60 Vbeta and 13 Jbeta primers. Method: immunoSEQ multiplex PCR; TCRdb's copy keeps in-frame clones and lacks some. The table records 150,000 to 200,000 clones, roughly four fifths of them present only once. Trimming stripped 1 base from V and 6 bases from J, with 9 bases between. CDR1 is SEHNR, CDR2 FQNEAQ, per germline (reference sequence). CDR3 length: 13 amino acids. This TCR was recovered from a middle-aged man in good health and CMV-seronegative. The genes are TRBV7-9 and TRBJ1-2; D perhaps matches TRBD1 (6 bases). Sequencing input: PBMCs. The CDR3 region has the DNA TGTGCCAGCAGCTTAGGGCCAGGGGATGGCTACACCTTC. It yields the protein CASSLGPGDGYTF.